This TCR beta chain came from a study of OX40 agonist ivuxolimab in advanced cancers. For the study at large: Patients were given ivuxolimab, an antibody that agonizes OX40 (CD134). Study-wide points: It was also the case that some nonresponders had low normalized T-cell clonal expansion. The expanded peripheral T cells' antigen specificity was not determined. Clones of CD4+ and CD8+ blood T cells grew by week 6 at doses of 0.1 to 3.0 mg/kg.

Comment on this clone: Its antigen is unknown.

Generated by immunoSEQ multiplex PCR, the TCRdb table keeps only in-frame clones and is missing some. The sample gives about 62,000 clones, 70% to 85% of which show up once; roughly 2.4% is in the top ten. The sample here was CD4+ or CD8+ T cells sorted from blood, taken in a trial of the OX40 agonist ivuxolimab. This receptor was taken from an adult with an advanced solid tumor such as melanoma, head and neck, liver or kidney cancer.

CDR3 loop: CASSYRKQNTEAFF. The CDR3 DNA reads TGCGCCAGCAGCTACAGGAAACAGAACACTGAAGCTTTCTTT. The rearrangement links TRBV5-1 to TRBJ1-1, with a weak D call TRBD1 (5 bases). The CDR3 runs to 14 residues. V shed 3 bases and J shed 1 base, with 10 bases lying between them. Per germline, CDR1 SGHRS and CDR2 YFSETQ.